Listed below are T cell receptor beta chains from one sample, sequenced in a study of glioma-infiltrating T cells. One entry per CDR3 protein results from TCRdb running MiXCR on the multiplex PCR reads. In the table there are approximately 120,000 distinct CDR3 sequences, less than 30% of which are singletons. Input material: glioma tissue, nonneoplastic brain tissue, or PBMCs (not recorded which). The receptors were gathered from a human donor with low-grade glioma or glioblastoma, undergoing nonglioma brain surgery, or in good health (not recorded which). Each CDR3 is given with its conserved first and last residue. D genes are given only for firm matches. The size field is filled for only some rows; it gives once, few, many or a size class.

-	-	TRBJ1-1	TRBV5-1	CASSPDSNTEAFF	TGCGCCAGCAGCCCCGACAGTAACACTGAAGCTTTCTTT
-	many	TRBJ1-1	TRBV27	CASSLSDLLWAFF	TGTGCCAGCAGTTTATCCGACTTGTTATGGGCTTTCTTT
-	many	TRBJ1-2	TRBV3-1	CASSQGGGPHGYTF	TGTGCCAGCAGCCAAGGGGGGGGCCCTCATGGCTACACCTTC
-	many	TRBJ1-5	TRBV19	CASSIRGYPSRQPQHF	TGTGCCAGTAGTATAAGGGGGTATCCCTCTCGTCAGCCCCAGCATTTT
-	few	TRBJ2-2	TRBV29-1	CSVSGGEDTGELFF	TGCAGCGTTAGCGGTGGGGAAGACACCGGGGAGCTGTTTTTT
TRBD1	-	TRBJ1-5	TRBV19	CASSIGDRGSNQPQHF	TGTGCCAGTAGTATAGGGGACAGGGGAAGCAATCAGCCCCAGCATTTT
-	many	TRBJ1-2	TRBV6-2/TRBV6-3	CASSSFDRPPLNYGYTF	TGTGCCAGCAGTTCCTTCGACAGACCCCCACTTAACTATGGCTACACCTTC
-	many	TRBJ1-5	TRBV20-1	CSAKVSGSNQPQHF	TGCAGTGCTAAGGTCAGTGGAAGCAATCAGCCCCAGCATTTT
TRBD1	many	TRBJ2-3	TRBV5-1	CASSLETGFTDTQYF	TGCGCCAGCAGCTTGGAGACAGGGTTCACAGATACGCAGTATTTT
TRBD1	many	TRBJ2-3	TRBV19	CASSSSLGRGQTDTQYF	TGTGCCAGTAGTTCTTCCCTGGGCAGGGGGCAAACAGATACGCAGTATTTT
TRBD1	many	TRBJ2-5	TRBV28	CASSLDRGGQETQYF	TGTGCCAGCAGTTTAGACAGGGGGGGGCAAGAGACCCAGTACTTC
-	-	TRBJ2-1	TRBV5-1	CASTQGQSYNEQFF	TGCGCCAGCACCCAAGGACAGTCCTACAATGAGCAGTTCTTC
-	-	TRBJ2-5	TRBV10-2	CASGSTSQETQYF	TGCGCCAGCGGGAGTACTAGCCAAGAGACCCAGTACTTC
TRBD1	-	TRBJ1-4	TRBV28	CPISSGQRNEKLFF	TGTCCCATCAGTTCGGGACAGCGGAATGAAAAACTGTTTTTT
-	-	TRBJ2-1	TRBV20-1	CSAEKSLGANKQFF	TGCAGTGCAGAAAAGAGTCTAGGGGCCAATAAGCAGTTCTTC
-	many	TRBJ1-2	TRBV6-1	CASSLTSGGYTNYGYTF	TGTGCCAGCAGCCTAACCTCCGGGGGCTATACTAACTATGGCTACACCTTC
TRBD2	many	TRBJ2-1	TRBV7-3	CASSPRKAASGRISYNEQFF	TGTGCCAGCAGCCCCCGGAAGGCGGCTAGCGGGAGAATTTCCTACAATGAGCAGTTCTTC
TRBD1	many	TRBJ2-2	TRBV6-1	CASSRPSTGSYRNTGELFF	TGTGCCAGCAGCCGCCCATCGACAGGGTCGTATAGGAACACCGGGGAGCTGTTTTTT
-	-	TRBJ2-7	TRBV12-3/TRBV12-4	CASSFSVEQYF	TGTGCCAGCAGTTTTTCGGTCGAGCAGTACTTC
-	-	TRBJ2-7	TRBV11-2	CASSLSPYKQYF	TGTGCCAGCAGCTTAAGTCCCTACAAGCAGTACTTC
TRBD1	many	TRBJ1-6	TRBV11-1	CASSLPTGNNSPLHF	TGTGCCAGCAGCTTACCGACAGGGAATAATTCACCCCTCCACTTT
-	many	TRBJ2-1	TRBV11-2	CASSLGGRVDEQFF	TGTGCCAGCAGCTTAGGGGGCAGGGTAGATGAGCAGTTCTTC
-	-	TRBJ1-1	TRBV7-9	CASSTLGQSSTKAFF	TGTGCCAGCAGCACCCTAGGACAGTCGAGCACTAAAGCTTTCTTT
-	many	TRBJ2-1	TRBV3-1	CASSQDRRRRNNEQFF	TGTGCCAGCAGCCAAGATCGAAGGCGGCGAAACAATGAGCAGTTCTTC
TRBD2	few	TRBJ2-1	TRBV12-5	CASGLVLTTSGGSSSYNEQFF	TGTGCTAGTGGTTTGGTACTTACGACTAGCGGGGGGAGTAGCTCCTACAATGAGCAGTTCTTC
-	few	TRBJ1-5	TRBV7-2	CASSLVTFSNQPQHF	TGTGCCAGCAGCTTAGTCACGTTTAGCAATCAGCCCCAGCATTTT
-	many	TRBJ2-1	TRBV2	CASSPVGEQFF	TGTGCCAGCAGTCCCGTAGGTGAGCAGTTCTTC
-	-	TRBJ1-2	TRBV5-4	CASSDSVGPAYTF	TGTGCCAGCAGCGACTCCGTTGGACCAGCCTACACCTTC
TRBD1	many	TRBJ2-3	TRBV2	CASEDRATDTQYF	TGTGCCAGTGAAGACAGGGCGACAGATACGCAGTATTTT
-	many	TRBJ2-3	TRBV7-2	CASSLGRPDTQYF	TGTGCCAGCAGCTTAGGACGCCCAGATACGCAGTATTTT
-	many	TRBJ1-1	TRBV7-9	CASSLVYGRGNTEAFF	TGTGCCAGCAGCTTAGTATATGGCAGGGGGAACACTGAAGCTTTCTTT
TRBD2	many	TRBJ2-5	TRBV28	CASTGTSGRAWETQYF	TGTGCCAGCACCGGGACTAGCGGGAGGGCCTGGGAGACCCAGTACTTC
TRBD1	-	TRBJ2-5	TRBV3-1	CASSRRAGGLQETQYF	TGTGCCAGCAGCCGAAGGGCAGGGGGCTTACAAGAGACCCAGTACTTC
-	many	TRBJ2-5	TRBV12-3/TRBV12-4	CASSGQLQETQYF	TGTGCCAGCAGCGGACAGCTGCAAGAGACCCAGTACTTC
-	many	TRBJ2-3	TRBV28	CASSLLSGTTDTQYF	TGTGCCAGCAGTTTATTGTCTGGGACCACAGATACGCAGTATTTT
TRBD2	many	TRBJ2-1	TRBV27	CASKWTSNYNEQFF	TGTGCCAGCAAATGGACTAGTAACTACAATGAGCAGTTCTTC
-	many	TRBJ1-1	TRBV9	CASSVEVGNTEAFF	TGTGCCAGCAGCGTAGAAGTAGGGAACACTGAAGCTTTCTTT
-	few	TRBJ2-1	TRBV3-1	CASSQEAGNYNEQFF	TGTGCCAGCAGCCAAGAGGCGGGAAACTACAATGAGCAGTTCTTC
TRBD2	many	TRBJ2-7	TRBV7-3	CASTLGRGVRYEQYF	TGTGCCAGCACTTTGGGACGGGGGGTAAGGTACGAGCAGTACTTC
TRBD1	many	TRBJ2-5	TRBV20-1	CSASTGVQETQYF	TGCAGTGCTAGCACAGGGGTCCAAGAGACCCAGTACTTC
TRBD2	few	TRBJ2-3	TRBV12-3/TRBV12-4	CASSSLAANTDTQYF	TGTGCCAGCAGTTCGCTAGCGGCAAACACAGATACGCAGTATTTT
-	-	TRBJ2-1	TRBV7-2	CASSYVTDNEQFF	TGTGCCAGCAGCTATGTGACGGACAATGAGCAGTTCTTC
-	many	TRBJ2-1	TRBV12-3/TRBV12-4	CASSPFRGGLYNEQFF	TGTGCCAGCAGTCCATTCCGAGGGGGACTCTACAATGAGCAGTTCTTC
-	many	TRBJ1-1	TRBV7-9	CASSNSRWDGKNTEAFF	TGTGCCAGCAGCAACTCCCGGTGGGACGGAAAGAACACTGAAGCTTTCTTT
TRBD1	-	TRBJ1-2	TRBV6-2/TRBV6-3	CAISYSYGTGEGYTF	TGTGCCATCAGTTACTCGTATGGGACAGGGGAAGGCTACACCTTC
-	many	TRBJ1-1	TRBV6-1	CASRTVRVNTEAFF	TGTGCCAGCAGGACGGTTCGAGTGAACACTGAAGCTTTCTTT